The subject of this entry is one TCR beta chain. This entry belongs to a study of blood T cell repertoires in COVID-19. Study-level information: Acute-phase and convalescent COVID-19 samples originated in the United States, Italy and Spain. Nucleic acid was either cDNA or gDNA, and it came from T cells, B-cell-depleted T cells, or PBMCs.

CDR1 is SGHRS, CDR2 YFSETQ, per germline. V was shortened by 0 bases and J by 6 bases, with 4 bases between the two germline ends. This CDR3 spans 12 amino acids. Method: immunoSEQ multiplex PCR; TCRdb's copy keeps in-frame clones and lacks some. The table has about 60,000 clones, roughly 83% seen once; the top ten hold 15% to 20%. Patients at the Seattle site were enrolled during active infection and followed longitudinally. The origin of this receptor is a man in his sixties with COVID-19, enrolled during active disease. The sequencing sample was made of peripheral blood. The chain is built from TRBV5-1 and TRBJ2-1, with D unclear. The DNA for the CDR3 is TGCGCCAGCAGCTTGGCCAGCAATGAGCAGTTCTTC. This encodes CASSLASNEQFF.